This T cell receptor (beta chain) stems from a study of blood T cell repertoires in COVID-19. Background on the study: Samples representing acute and convalescent COVID-19 were sourced from the United States, Italy and Spain.

Original processing notes: Estimation of nucleated cell counts was performed using reference gene primer amplification. Here immunoSEQ multiplex PCR was the method, and the copy in TCRdb shows in-frame clones only, minus some. From that table come the V and J calls and clone size; the DNA was used to work out D and trimming. The sample holds about 300,000 clones, roughly 90% seen once. Germline V CDR1 and CDR2: SEHNR, FQNEAQ (reference sequence). Trimming removed 2 bases at V and 2 bases at J, with 8 bases between. The CDR3 is made up of 14 amino acids. This TCR derives from a woman between 45 and 65 years old who had been exposed to COVID-19. The material sequenced was PBMCs or T cells enriched from blood (not recorded which). The V call is TRBV7-9, the J call TRBJ2-3; D uncertain. This CDR3 is CASSLLDNTDTQYF. CDR3 DNA sequence: TGTGCCAGCAGCTTATTAGACAACACAGATACGCAGTATTTT.